One sample yielded the 14 T cell receptor beta chains listed below, sequenced in a study of glioma-infiltrating T cells. Using RNA template, CDR3s of TCR alpha and beta were amplified with iRepertoire arm-PCR. MiXCR was run by TCRdb on the multiplex PCR reads, yielding one entry per CDR3 protein. This repertoire shows around 190,000 distinct CDR3 sequences, around 40% found once; its top ten account for roughly 5.2%. The sample was glioma tissue, nonneoplastic brain tissue, or PBMCs (not recorded which). These receptors all stem from a human donor with low-grade glioma or glioblastoma, undergoing nonglioma brain surgery, or in good health (not recorded which).

Many counts were recorded for this clonotype. This sequence joins TRBV7-9 and TRBJ1-1; weak D call: TRBD1 (6 bases). This CDR3 is 14 amino acids long. Trimming pared 5 bases from V and 4 bases from J, leaving 14 bases between. The germline gives CDR1 SEHNR, CDR2 FQNEAQ (reference sequence). The CDR3 region has the DNA TGTGCCAGCAGCCCACCGGACAGACGCACTGAAGCTTTCTTT. It encodes CASSPPDRRTEAFF. Complete variable domain (other parts from reference TRBV7-9 and TRBJ1-1): DTGVSQNPRHKITKRGQNVTFRCDPISEHNRLYWYRQTLGQGPEFLTYFQNEAQLEKSRLLSDRFSAERPKGSFSTLEIQRTEQGDSAMYLCASSPPDRRTEAFFGQGTRLTVV.

Regarding this clonotype: This clone may be a read error of a much larger clone one base away. The chain combines TRBV7-6 with TRBJ2-1, with 9 bases identical to TRBD1. From germline, CDR1 is SGHVS and CDR2 FNYEAQ. V lost 3 bases, J lost 7 bases, and 4 bases stayed unmatched. The CDR3 extends over 14 amino acids. CDR3 DNA sequence: TGTGCCAGCAGCTTGCGGGACAGGGCAAATGAGCAGTTCTTC. Amino acids: CASSLRDRANEQFF.

For this clonotype: One base away lies a much larger clone, so this may be a sequencing read error. The J gene is TRBJ2-3, the V gene TRBV4-2, with 9 bases lining up with TRBD2. Germline lookup yields CDR1 LGHNA and CDR2 YNFKEQ. This CDR3 is built from 18 residues. The CDR3 nucleotides are TGTGCCAGCAGCCAAGTCAGTAGCGGGGGACCCAGCACATATACGCAGTATTTT. Translation: CASSQVSSGGPSTYTQYF.

V is TRBV7-9 and J is TRBJ2-3; D gene uncertain. The V end was cut by 5 bases, the J end by 13 bases, with 7 bases between. Germline assignment: CDR1 SEHNR and CDR2 FQNEAQ (reference sequence). CDR3 length: 9 amino acids. CDR3 sequence: CASSHQKYF. Written as DNA, the CDR3 is TGTGCCAGCAGCCACCAGAAGTATTTT.

On this clonotype itself: A read error is possible here, since a much larger clone lies one base away. The missing conserved phenylalanine or tryptophan at the end of this CDR3 makes a read error likely. The J gene is TRBJ2-1, the V gene TRBV20-1, with 10 nucleotides matching TRBD2. Germline CDR1 reads DFQATT; CDR2 reads SNEGSKA (reference sequence). This CDR3 has 13 residues. Germline trimming cut 7 bases from V and 6 bases from J; bases unmatched to any gene: 6. CDR3 bases: TGCAGTGTACGAGCGGGAGGGGTCAATGAGCAGTTCTTG. It translates to CSVRAGGVNEQFL.

A word on this clonotype: Germline is not matched at one junction end, which may reflect a read error. The chain is built from TRBV15 and TRBJ2-5; TRBD2 matches at 7 bases. CDR1 LNHNV and CDR2 YYDKDF come from the germline V gene (reference sequence). CDR3 length: 16 amino acids. The CDR3 DNA reads TGTGCCACCAGCAGAGATTATACGGGGACTATTGAGACCAAGTGCTTC. It yields the protein CATSRDYTGTIETKCF.

There are many counts of this clonotype. The gene calls are TRBV28 and TRBJ2-7; TRBD1 matches 8 bases. Germline trimming cut 7 bases from V and 6 bases from J; bases unmatched to any gene: 14. CDR3 length: 15 residues. Germline values: CDR1 MDHEN, CDR2 SYDVKM. This CDR3 reads CASTTPSRGQSEQYF. The CDR3 nucleotides read TGTGCCAGCACTACCCCGAGCAGGGGGCAGAGCGAGCAGTACTTC.

V usage is TRBV7-9 and J usage is TRBJ1-2; D gene uncertain. Trimming removed 7 bases from V and 2 bases from J, with 14 bases in between. Germline assignment: CDR1 SEHNR and CDR2 FQNEAQ (reference sequence). The length of the CDR3 is 14 residues. In DNA form, the CDR3 reads TGTGCCAGCACCCTTAACGGGTTAAACTATGGCTACACCTTC. Protein sequence: CASTLNGLNYGYTF.

The chain recombines TRBV2 with TRBJ2-1; D is uncertain. The V gene lost 3 bases and the J gene lost 9 bases, with 12 bases spanning the gap. Germline V gene data show CDR1 as SNHLY and CDR2 as FYNNEI. The CDR3 totals 13 residues. The CDR3 spells CASSEVRWGEQFF. CDR3 nucleotides: TGTGCCAGCAGTGAGGTTAGGTGGGGTGAGCAGTTCTTC.

This clonotype has ten or more counts. This rearrangement joins TRBV29-1 to TRBJ2-7, with D possibly matching TRBD2 (5 bases). This CDR3 region has 11 residues. Germline assignment: CDR1 SQVTM and CDR2 ANQGSEA. V gave up 3 bases and J gave up 6 bases, with 9 bases separating them. The CDR3 region is CSVEWEIEQYF. The CDR3 nucleotides are TGCAGCGTTGAGTGGGAGATCGAGCAGTACTTC.

Notes on this clonotype: Its ends do not fully match the called genes, so a read error is possible. The rearrangement uses TRBV30 and TRBJ2-1; 7 nucleotides agree with TRBD2. This CDR3 contains 17 residues. Germline loops: CDR1 GTSNPN, CDR2 SVGIG (reference sequence). In nucleotides, the CDR3 is TGTGCCTGGAGTGGTCAAACTAGCGTGATCTCCTACAGTGAGCAGTTCTTC. Encoded protein: CAWSGQTSVISYSEQFF.

Concerning this clonotype itself: Compared with germline, one end of the junction differs, possibly owing to a read error. This chain joins TRBV3-1 and TRBJ2-1, with D possibly being TRBD2 (6 bases). The CDR3 has 17 residues. Germline CDR1 reads LGHDT; CDR2 reads YNNKEL (reference sequence). In DNA form, the CDR3 reads TGTGCCAGCAGCCAAGGGGACTCAACGGACACCTACAATGAGCAGTCCTTC. Its translation: CASSQGDSTDTYNEQSF.

For this clonotype: A read error is possible here, since a much larger clone lies one base away. CDR3 nucleotides: TGTACCAGCAGTTTGGCTAGCGGGAGAGGGAATGAGCAGTTCTTC. Residues: CTSSLASGRGNEQFF. The genes are TRBV6-2 or TRBV6-3 and TRBJ2-1; 10 bases fit TRBD2. CDR3 size: 15 residues. Germline loops: CDR1 MNHEY, CDR2 SVGEGT.

This clonotype was seen many times. The chain uses TRBV7-9 and TRBJ2-1; 7 positions match TRBD2. V lost 1 base to trimming and J lost 10 bases; unmatched junction nucleotides: 7. Germline V gene sequence: CDR1 SEHNR, CDR2 FQNEAQ (reference sequence). The CDR3 is 14 residues long. CDR3 sequence: CASSLGAGYGEQFF. The CDR3 coding sequence is TGTGCCAGCAGCTTAGGAGCGGGGTACGGGGAGCAGTTCTTC.